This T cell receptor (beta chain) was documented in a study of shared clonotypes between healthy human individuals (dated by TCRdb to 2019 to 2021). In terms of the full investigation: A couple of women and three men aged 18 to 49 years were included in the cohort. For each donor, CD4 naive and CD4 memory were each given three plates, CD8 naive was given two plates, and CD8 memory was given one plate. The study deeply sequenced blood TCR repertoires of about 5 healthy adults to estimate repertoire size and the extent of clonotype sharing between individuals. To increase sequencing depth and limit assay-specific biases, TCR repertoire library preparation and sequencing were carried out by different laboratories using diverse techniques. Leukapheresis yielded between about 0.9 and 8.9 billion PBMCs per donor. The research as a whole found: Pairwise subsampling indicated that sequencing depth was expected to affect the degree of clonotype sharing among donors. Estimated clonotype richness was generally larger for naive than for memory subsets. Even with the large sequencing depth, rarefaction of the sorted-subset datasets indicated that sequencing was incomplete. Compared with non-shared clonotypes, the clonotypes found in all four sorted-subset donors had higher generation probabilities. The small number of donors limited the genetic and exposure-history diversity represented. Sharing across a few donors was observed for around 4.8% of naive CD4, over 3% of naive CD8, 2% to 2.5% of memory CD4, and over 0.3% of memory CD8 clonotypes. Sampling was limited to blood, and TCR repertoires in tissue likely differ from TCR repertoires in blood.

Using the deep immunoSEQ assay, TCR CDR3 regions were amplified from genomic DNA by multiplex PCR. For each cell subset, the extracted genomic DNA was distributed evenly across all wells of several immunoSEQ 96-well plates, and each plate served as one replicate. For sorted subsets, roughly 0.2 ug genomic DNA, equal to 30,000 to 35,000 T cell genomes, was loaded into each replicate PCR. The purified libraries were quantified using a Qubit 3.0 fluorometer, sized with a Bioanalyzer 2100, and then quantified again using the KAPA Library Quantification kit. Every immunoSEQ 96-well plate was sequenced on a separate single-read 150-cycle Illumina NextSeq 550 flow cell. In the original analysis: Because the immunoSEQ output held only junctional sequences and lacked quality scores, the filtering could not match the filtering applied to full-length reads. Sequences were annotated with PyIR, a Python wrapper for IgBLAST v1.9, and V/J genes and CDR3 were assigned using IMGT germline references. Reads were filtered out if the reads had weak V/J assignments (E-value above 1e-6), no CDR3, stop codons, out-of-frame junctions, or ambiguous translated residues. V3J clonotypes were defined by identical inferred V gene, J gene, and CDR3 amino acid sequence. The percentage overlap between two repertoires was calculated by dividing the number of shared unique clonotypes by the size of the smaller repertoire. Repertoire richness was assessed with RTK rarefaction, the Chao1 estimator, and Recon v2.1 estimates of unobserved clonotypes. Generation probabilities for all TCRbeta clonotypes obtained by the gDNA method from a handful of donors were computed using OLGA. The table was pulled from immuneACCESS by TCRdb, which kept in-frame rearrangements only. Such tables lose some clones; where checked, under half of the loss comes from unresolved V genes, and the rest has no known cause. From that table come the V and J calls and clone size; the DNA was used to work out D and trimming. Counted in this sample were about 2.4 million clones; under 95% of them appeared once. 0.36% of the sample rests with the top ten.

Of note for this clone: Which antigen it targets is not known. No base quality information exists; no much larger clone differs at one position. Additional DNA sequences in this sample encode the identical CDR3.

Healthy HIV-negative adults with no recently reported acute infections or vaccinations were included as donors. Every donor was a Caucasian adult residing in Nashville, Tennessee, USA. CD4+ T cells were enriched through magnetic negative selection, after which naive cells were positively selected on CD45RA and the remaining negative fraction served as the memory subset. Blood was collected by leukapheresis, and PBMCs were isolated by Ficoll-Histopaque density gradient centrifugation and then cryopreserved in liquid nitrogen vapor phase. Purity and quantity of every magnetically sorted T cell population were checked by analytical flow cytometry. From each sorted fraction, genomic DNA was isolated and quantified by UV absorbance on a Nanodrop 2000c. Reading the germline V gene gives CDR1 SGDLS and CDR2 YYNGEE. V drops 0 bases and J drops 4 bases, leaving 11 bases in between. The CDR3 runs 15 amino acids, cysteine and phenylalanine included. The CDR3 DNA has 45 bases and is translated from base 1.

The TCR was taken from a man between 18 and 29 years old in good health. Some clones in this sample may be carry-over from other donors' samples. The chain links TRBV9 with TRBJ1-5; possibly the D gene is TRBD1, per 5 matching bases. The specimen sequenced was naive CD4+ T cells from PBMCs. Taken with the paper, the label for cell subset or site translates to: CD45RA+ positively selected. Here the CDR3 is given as CASSVGPGPNQPQHF. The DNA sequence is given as TGTGCCAGCAGCGTAGGGCCGGGACCTAATCAGCCCCAGCATTTT. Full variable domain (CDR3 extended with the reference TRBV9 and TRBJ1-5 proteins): DSGVTQTPKHLITATGQRVTLRCSPRSGDLSVYWYQQSLDQGLQFLIQYYNGEERAKGNILERFSAQQFPDLHSELNLSSLELGDSALYFCASSVGPGPNQPQHFGDGTRLSIL.